This paragraph reports one T cell receptor (beta chain). Germline V gene lookup returns CDR1 SGHTA and CDR2 FQGNSA. With 5 bases removed from V and 0 bases from J, the gap between germline ends came to 10 bases. The length of the CDR3 is 14 residues. The data are from a study of Ad26.COV2.S vaccination and SARS-CoV-2 variants. Generated by immunoSEQ multiplex PCR, the TCRdb table keeps only in-frame clones and is missing some. The table shows about 370,000 clones, with roughly nine tenths occurring only once. Treatment specified: 15 to 20 received Ad26.COV2.S at low or high dose, single or two shots; 5 received placebo; per-sample allocation not given. Following the first vaccine or placebo injection, samples were taken on day 63.

This clonotype was sampled from a person between 18 and 60 years old who received the Ad26.COV2.S COVID-19 vaccine or a placebo. The gene calls are TRBV7-2 and TRBJ1-1; no clear D. The sequencing used peripheral blood, collected in a trial of Ad26.COV2.S vaccine versus placebo. CDR3 nucleotide sequence: TGTGCCAGCAGCATATCACTGATGAACACTGAAGCTTTCTTT. Its protein product is CASSISLMNTEAFF.